This T cell receptor (beta chain) was profiled in a study of control samples from healthy donors and cancer patients. The CDR3 is 16 residues long. In germline, CDR1 is SGHVS, CDR2 FQNEAQ. Germline trimming cut 7 bases from V and 5 bases from J; bases unmatched to any gene: 14. Sequenced by immunoSEQ multiplex PCR; TCRdb stores in-frame clones only, minus some. The top ten clones hold more than 4% of a sample with 110,000 to 150,000 clones, 89% of them seen once. This TCR derives from a man aged 25 to 45 in good health. Specimen: blood. The chain has TRBV7-8 and TRBJ2-7; 10 nucleotides line up with TRBD1. The CDR3 reads CASTAGSRTGGHEQYF. The CDR3 coding sequence is TGTGCCAGCACCGCAGGTAGTAGGACAGGGGGACACGAGCAGTACTTC.